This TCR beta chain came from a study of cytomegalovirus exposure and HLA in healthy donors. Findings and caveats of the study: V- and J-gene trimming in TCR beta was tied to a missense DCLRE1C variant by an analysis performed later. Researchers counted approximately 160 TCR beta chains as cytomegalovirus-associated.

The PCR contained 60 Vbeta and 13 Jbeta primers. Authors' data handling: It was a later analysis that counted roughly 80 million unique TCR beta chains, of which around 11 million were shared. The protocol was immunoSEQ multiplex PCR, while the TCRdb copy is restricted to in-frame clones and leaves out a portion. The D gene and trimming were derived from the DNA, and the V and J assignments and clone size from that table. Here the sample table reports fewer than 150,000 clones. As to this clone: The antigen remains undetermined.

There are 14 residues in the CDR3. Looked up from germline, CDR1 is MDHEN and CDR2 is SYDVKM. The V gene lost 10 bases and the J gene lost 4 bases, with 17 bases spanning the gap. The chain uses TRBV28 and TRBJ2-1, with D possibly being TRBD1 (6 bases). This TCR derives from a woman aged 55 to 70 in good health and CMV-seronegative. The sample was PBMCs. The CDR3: CATTGTPIYNEQFF. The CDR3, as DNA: TGTGCCACCACCGGGACACCAATTTACAATGAGCAGTTCTTC.